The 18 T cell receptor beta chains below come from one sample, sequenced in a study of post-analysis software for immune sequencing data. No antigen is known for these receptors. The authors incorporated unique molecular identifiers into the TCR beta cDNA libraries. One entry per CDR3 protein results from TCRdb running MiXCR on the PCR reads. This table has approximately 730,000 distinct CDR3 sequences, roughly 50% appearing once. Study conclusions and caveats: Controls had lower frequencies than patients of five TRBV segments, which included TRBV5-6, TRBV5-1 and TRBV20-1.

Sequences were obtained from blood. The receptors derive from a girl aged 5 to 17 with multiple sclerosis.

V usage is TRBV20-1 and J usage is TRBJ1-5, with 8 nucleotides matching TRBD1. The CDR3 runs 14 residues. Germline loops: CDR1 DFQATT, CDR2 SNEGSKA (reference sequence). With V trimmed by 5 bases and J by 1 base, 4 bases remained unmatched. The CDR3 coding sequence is TGCAGTGCTCCTAGACAGGGGAGCAATCAGCCCCAGCATTTT. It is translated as CSAPRQGSNQPQHF.

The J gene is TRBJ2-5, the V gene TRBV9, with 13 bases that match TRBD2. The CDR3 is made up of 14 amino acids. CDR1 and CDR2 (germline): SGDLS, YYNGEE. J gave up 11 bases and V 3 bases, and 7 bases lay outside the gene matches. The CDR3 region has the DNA TGTGCCAGCAGCGGAGACGGACTAGCGGGAGAGCAGTACTTC. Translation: CASSGDGLAGEQYF.

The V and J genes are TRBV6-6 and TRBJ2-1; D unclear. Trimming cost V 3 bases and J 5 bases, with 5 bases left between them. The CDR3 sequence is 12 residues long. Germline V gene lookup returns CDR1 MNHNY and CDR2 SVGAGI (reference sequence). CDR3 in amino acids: CASSYIHNEQFF. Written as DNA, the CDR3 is TGTGCCAGCAGTTATATTCACAATGAGCAGTTCTTC.

The CDR3 sequence: CASSSLAGQNEQFF. The CDR3 DNA reads as TGTGCCAGCAGTTCATTAGCGGGACAGAATGAGCAGTTCTTC. V and J are TRBV6-2 or TRBV6-3 and TRBJ2-1; D is perhaps TRBD2 (8 bases). Germline V gene data show CDR1 as MNHEY and CDR2 as SVGEGT. There are 14 residues in the CDR3. The V end was cut by 4 bases, the J end by 7 bases, with 14 bases between.

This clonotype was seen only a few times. The CDR3 loop is CASSPPGLVVEQYF. The CDR3 DNA follows: TGTGCCAGCAGTCCTCCGGGACTAGTTGTCGAGCAGTACTTC. The rearrangement links TRBV28 to TRBJ2-7, with 8 bases that match TRBD2. Unmatched junction bases numbered 9, after V lost 5 bases and J lost 6 bases. This CDR3 region has 14 residues. CDR1 and CDR2 from the germline V gene are MDHEN and SYDVKM.

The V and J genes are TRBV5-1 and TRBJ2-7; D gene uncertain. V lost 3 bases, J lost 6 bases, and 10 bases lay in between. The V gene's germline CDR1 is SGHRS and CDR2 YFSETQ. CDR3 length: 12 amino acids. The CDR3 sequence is CASSSDMLEQYF. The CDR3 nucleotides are TGCGCCAGCAGCTCTGACATGCTCGAGCAGTACTTC.

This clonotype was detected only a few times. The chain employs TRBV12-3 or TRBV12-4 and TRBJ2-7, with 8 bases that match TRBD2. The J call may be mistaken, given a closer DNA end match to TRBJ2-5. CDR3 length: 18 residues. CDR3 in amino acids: CASSPDWREAEPHETQYF. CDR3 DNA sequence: TGTGCCAGCAGTCCGGACTGGCGGGAGGCCGAGCCCCACGAGACCCAGTACTTC.

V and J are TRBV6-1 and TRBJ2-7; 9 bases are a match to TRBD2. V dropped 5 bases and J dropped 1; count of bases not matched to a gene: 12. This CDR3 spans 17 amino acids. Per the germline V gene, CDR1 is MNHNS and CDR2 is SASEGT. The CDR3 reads CASSRTSLAGHSYEQYF. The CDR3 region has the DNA TGTGCCAGCAGTCGTACTTCACTAGCGGGCCATTCCTACGAGCAGTACTTC.

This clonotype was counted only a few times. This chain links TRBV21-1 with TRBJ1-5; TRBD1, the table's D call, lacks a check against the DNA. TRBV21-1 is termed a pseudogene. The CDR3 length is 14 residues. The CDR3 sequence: CASSTDRGRQPQHF. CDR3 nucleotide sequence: TGTGCCAGCAGCACCGACAGGGGTCGTCAGCCCCAGCATTTT.

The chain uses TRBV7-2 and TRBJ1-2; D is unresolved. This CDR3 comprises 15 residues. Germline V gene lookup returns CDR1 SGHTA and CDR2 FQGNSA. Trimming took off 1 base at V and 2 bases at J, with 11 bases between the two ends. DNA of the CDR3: TGTGCCAGCAGCTTAGGGGCCTTGTCGAACTATGGCTACACCTTC. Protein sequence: CASSLGALSNYGYTF.

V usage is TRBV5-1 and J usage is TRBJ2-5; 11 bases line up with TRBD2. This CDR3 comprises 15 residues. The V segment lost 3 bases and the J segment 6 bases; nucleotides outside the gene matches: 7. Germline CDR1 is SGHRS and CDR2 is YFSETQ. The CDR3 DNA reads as TGCGCCAGCAGCTCCGGGACTAGCGGTGCCAAGACCCAGTACTTC. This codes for CASSSGTSGAKTQYF.

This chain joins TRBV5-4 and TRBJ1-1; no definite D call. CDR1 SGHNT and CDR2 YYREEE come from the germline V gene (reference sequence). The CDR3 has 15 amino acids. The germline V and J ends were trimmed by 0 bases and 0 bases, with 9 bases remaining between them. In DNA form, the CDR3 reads TGTGCCAGCAGCTTGGTTAACCGGCTGAACACTGAAGCTTTCTTT. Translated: CASSLVNRLNTEAFF.

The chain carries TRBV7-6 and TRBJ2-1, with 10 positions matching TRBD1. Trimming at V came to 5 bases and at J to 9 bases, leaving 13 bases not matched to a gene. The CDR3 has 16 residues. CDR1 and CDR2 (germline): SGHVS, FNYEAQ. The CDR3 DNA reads TGTGCCAGCAGCCACCACCGGGACAGGGGAGATTTTGAGCAGTTCTTC. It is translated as CASSHHRDRGDFEQFF.

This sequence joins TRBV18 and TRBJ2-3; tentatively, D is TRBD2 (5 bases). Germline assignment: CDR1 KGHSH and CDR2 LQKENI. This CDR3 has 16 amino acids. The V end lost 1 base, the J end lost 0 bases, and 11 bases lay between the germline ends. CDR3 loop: CASSPLSGSSTDTQYF. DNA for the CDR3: TGTGCCAGCTCACCACTAAGCGGATCTAGCACAGATACGCAGTATTTT. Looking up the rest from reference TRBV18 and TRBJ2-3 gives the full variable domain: NAGVMQNPRHLVRRRGQEARLRCSPMKGHSHVYWYRQLPEEGLKFMVYLQKENIIDESGMPKERFSAEFPKEGPSILRIQQVVRGDSAAYFCASSPLSGSSTDTQYFGPGTRLTVL.

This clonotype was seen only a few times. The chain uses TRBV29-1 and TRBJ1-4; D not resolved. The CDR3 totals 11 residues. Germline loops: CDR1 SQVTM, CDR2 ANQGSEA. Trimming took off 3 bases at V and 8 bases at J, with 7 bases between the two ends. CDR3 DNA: TGCAGCGTTGAGTTGTCCGAAAAACTGTTTTTT. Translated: CSVELSEKLFF. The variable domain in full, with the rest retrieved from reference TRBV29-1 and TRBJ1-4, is SAVISQKPSRDICQRGTSLTIQCQVDSQVTMMFWYRQQPGQSLTLIATANQGSEATYESGFVIDKFPISRPNLTFSTLTVSNMSPEDSSIYLCSVELSEKLFFGSGTQLSVL.

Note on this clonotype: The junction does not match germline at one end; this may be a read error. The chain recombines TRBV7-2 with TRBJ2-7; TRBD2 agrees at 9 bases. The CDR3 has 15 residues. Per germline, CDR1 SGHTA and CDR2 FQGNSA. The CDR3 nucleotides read TGTGCCGGCAGCTTAGCGGGAGCGCACTCCTACGAGCAGTACTTC. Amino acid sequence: CAGSLAGAHSYEQYF.

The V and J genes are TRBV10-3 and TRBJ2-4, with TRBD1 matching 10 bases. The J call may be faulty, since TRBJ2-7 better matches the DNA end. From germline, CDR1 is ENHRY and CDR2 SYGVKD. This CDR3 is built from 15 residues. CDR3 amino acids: CAISGGQGGEYEQYF. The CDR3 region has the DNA TGTGCCATCAGTGGTGGACAGGGGGGAGAATACGAGCAGTACTTC.

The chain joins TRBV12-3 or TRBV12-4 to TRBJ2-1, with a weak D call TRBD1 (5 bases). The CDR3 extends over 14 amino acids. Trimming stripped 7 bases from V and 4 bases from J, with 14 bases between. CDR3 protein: CASTPEQGYNEQFF. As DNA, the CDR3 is TGTGCCAGCACCCCGGAGCAGGGATACAATGAGCAGTTCTTC.